This T cell receptor beta chain originates from a study of cytomegalovirus exposure and HLA in healthy donors. Regarding the study as a whole: Some TCR beta chains (roughly 150 of them) were listed as cytomegalovirus-associated.

The CDR3 extends over 15 amino acids. Germline loops: CDR1 SGHTA, CDR2 FQGNSA. V shed 6 bases and J shed 2 bases, with 15 bases lying between them. The PCR made use of 60 Vbeta and 13 Jbeta primers. As handled by the study authors: It was a later analysis that counted 83 million or so unique TCR beta chains, of which roughly 10 million were shared. This table comes from immunoSEQ multiplex PCR, and its TCRdb copy is limited to in-frame clones, with some not included. V and J calls and clone size are those listed in that table; D and trimming were worked out from the DNA. The table shows tens of thousands of clones, with roughly 65% occurring only once. This clone was observed a handful of times. Its antigen remains unknown.

The J gene is TRBJ2-3, the V gene TRBV7-2; TRBD2 might be the D (5 bases). The sequenced sample was PBMCs. The TCR sequence derives from a male donor in good health and CMV-seropositive. The CDR3 protein is CASRSDFFYTDTQYF. The CDR3 nucleotides are TGTGCCAGCAGATCGGACTTTTTTTACACAGATACGCAGTATTTT.